The 13 T cell receptor beta chains presented below share a single source sample, sequenced in a study of blood T cells in healthy people across ages. A sample-barcoded 5' primer and a J-beta primer mix were used in a second PCR of roughly 6 to 11 cycles. MiXCR, applied by TCRdb to the 5' RACE reads, yields one record per CDR3 protein. The repertoire holds approximately 800,000 distinct CDR3 sequences, with roughly 24% as singletons. The same specimen was also included in a second study, on T cells of mothers and their children.

Material: blood. These receptors originate from a boy aged 5-17 years in good health.

A few counts support this clonotype. CDR3 sequence: CATRDRPTNTGELFF. CDR3 in DNA: TGTGCCACGCGAGACAGGCCTACGAACACCGGGGAGCTGTTTTTT. The V and J genes are TRBV7-9 and TRBJ2-2; possibly TRBD1 for D (6 bases). The V and J ends lost 10 bases and 0 bases respectively, with 15 bases between them. CDR3 length equals 15 residues. CDR1 SEHNR and CDR2 FQNEAQ come from the germline V gene (reference sequence).

Only a few counts were recorded for this clonotype. The chain is built from TRBV5-1 and TRBJ1-5; D might be TRBD1 (5 bases). V lost 5 bases and J lost 7, with 16 bases in between. Germline V gene sequence: CDR1 SGHRS, CDR2 YFSETQ. The CDR3 contains 14 residues. DNA for the CDR3: TGCGCCAGCAGTAAATCCCCAGGGTGGCAGCCCCAGCATTTT. Protein product: CASSKSPGWQPQHF. The full variable domain, with the rest looked up from reference TRBV5-1 and TRBJ1-5, is KAGVTQTPRYLIKTRGQQVTLSCSPISGHRSVSWYQQTPGQGLQFLFEYFSETQRNKGNFPGRFSGRQFSNSRSEMNVSTLELGDSALYLCASSKSPGWQPQHFGDGTRLSIL.

The genes are TRBV12-3 or TRBV12-4 and TRBJ2-1, with D perhaps TRBD2 (6 bases). V lost 11 bases to trimming and J lost 0 bases, with 14 bases between them. The CDR3 is 14 amino acids. CDR3 sequence: CASGGVYSYNEQFF. The CDR3 nucleotides read TGTGCCTCTGGAGGGGTCTACTCCTACAATGAGCAGTTCTTC.

This clonotype was counted between two and nine times. The chain joins TRBV7-2 to TRBJ2-7; TRBD2 agrees at 8 bases. The CDR3 loop spans 15 amino acids. Per the germline V gene, CDR1 is SGHTA and CDR2 is FQGNSA. The J segment lost 3 bases and the V segment lost 5 bases, leaving 9 bases of the junction unmatched. The CDR3 DNA reads TGTGCCAGCAGCCCTTCCGGGGGGGTCATCTACGAGCAGTACTTC. Encoded protein: CASSPSGGVIYEQYF.

The chain employs TRBV29-1 and TRBJ1-3; no clear D gene. The CDR3 is made up of 12 amino acids. Deletions cut 6 bases from V and 0 bases from J, with 6 bases between. CDR1 SQVTM and CDR2 ANQGSEA come from the germline V gene. The CDR3 spells CSVGFSGNTIYF. The CDR3 coding sequence is TGCAGCGTGGGGTTCTCTGGAAACACCATATATTTT.

The chain employs TRBV15 and TRBJ1-3; D unclear. Trimming cost V 1 base and J 0 bases, with 7 bases left between them. Germline V gene data show CDR1 as LNHNV and CDR2 as YYDKDF (reference sequence). This CDR3 is built from 15 residues. The CDR3 region is CATSRGWGSGNTIYF. The CDR3 bases are TGTGCCACCAGCAGAGGGTGGGGCTCTGGAAACACCATATATTTT.

This clonotype was seen a handful of times. The chain recombines TRBV15 with TRBJ2-7; D not certain. Germline V lookup: CDR1 LNHNV, CDR2 YYDKDF (reference sequence). Trimming pared 5 bases from V and 5 bases from J, leaving 10 bases between. CDR3 length equals 12 residues. In nucleotides, the CDR3 is TGTGCCACCAGCCTGAATGGGGACGAGCAGTACTTC. This gives the protein CATSLNGDEQYF.

The chain couples TRBV2 to TRBJ1-2; D gene uncertain. Germline CDR1 is SNHLY and CDR2 is FYNNEI. Trimming cost V 6 bases and J 0 bases, with 20 bases left between them. CDR3 length: 17 residues. The CDR3 loop is CASRVVTFLSSNYGYTF. The CDR3 coding sequence is TGTGCCAGCAGAGTTGTGACCTTCCTCTCCTCTAACTATGGCTACACCTTC.

This clonotype came up a few times. This sequence joins TRBV10-1 and TRBJ2-7; D uncertain. Germline V gene lookup returns CDR1 WNHNN and CDR2 SYGVQD (reference sequence). V lost 6 bases and J lost 4, with 22 bases in between. This CDR3 contains 16 residues. The CDR3 DNA reads TGCGCCAGCAGCGGCCCCTGGGAAGGTTCAGGATACGAGCAGTACTTC. The encoded protein is CASSGPWEGSGYEQYF.

The chain links TRBV7-9 to TRBJ2-2, with a tentative D call TRBD1 (6 bases). Trimming took 5 bases from V and 4 from J, leaving 17 bases between them. The CDR3 contains 16 residues. The germline gives CDR1 SEHNR, CDR2 FQNEAQ (reference sequence). The CDR3 reads CASSPGHLALTGELFF. In nucleotides, the CDR3 is TGTGCCAGCAGCCCGGGACACCTGGCTCTCACCGGGGAGCTGTTTTTT.

The chain has TRBV3-1 and TRBJ2-3, with 7 positions matching TRBD2. The CDR3 has 15 amino acids. The germline V gene encodes CDR1 LGHDT and CDR2 YNNKEL (reference sequence). The V gene end was trimmed by 4 bases and the J gene end by 6 bases; junction bases not matched to a gene: 10. The CDR3 nucleotides read TGTGCCAGCAGCCTCCCCTCCGGGGGGTACGATACGCAGTATTTT. Its protein product is CASSLPSGGYDTQYF.

The chain carries TRBV20-1 and TRBJ1-2, with D unresolved. This CDR3 region has 13 residues. Trimming shortened V by 0 bases and J by 7 bases, and 12 bases separated the two germline ends. The germline gives CDR1 DFQATT, CDR2 SNEGSKA (reference sequence). The CDR3: CSARDLRSTGYTF. For the CDR3, the DNA is TGCAGTGCTAGAGATCTCAGGAGTACTGGCTACACCTTC.

This clonotype came up a few times. The genes are TRBV21-1 and TRBJ1-1. TRBV21-1 is flagged as a pseudogene. The CDR3 extends over 12 amino acids. The CDR3 nucleotides read TGTGCCAGCAGCAAGCAGATAATGGGAGCTTTCTTT. It is translated as CASSKQIMGAFF.